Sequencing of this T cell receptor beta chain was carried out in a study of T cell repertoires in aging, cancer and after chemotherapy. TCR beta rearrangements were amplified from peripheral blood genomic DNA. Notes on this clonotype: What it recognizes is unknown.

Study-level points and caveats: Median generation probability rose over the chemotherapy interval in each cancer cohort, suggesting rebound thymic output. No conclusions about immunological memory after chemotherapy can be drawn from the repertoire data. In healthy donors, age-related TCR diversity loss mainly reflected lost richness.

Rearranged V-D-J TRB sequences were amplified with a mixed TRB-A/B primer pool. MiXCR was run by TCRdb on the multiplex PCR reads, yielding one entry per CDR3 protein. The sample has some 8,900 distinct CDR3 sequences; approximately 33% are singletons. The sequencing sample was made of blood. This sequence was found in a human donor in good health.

The CDR3 reads CASSPAGTSGNNEQFF. In DNA form, the CDR3 reads TGTGCCAGCAGCCCCGCCGGGACTAGCGGGAACAATGAGCAGTTCTTC. The chain has TRBV13 and TRBJ2-1, with TRBD2 identical over 13 bases. This CDR3 has 16 residues. After removal of 5 bases from V and 5 bases from J, the junction contained 6 bases not matched to a gene. Germline CDR1 is PRHDT and CDR2 is FYEKMQ (reference sequence).